This T cell receptor (beta chain) was identified during a study of synovial regulatory T cells in juvenile arthritis. The CDR3 has 14 residues. The DNA is unrecorded. In germline, CDR1 is SNHLY, CDR2 FYNNEI. Patients were aged median 11.6 years with disease lasting median roughly seven years. On this clone: The antigen remains undetermined.

Study-wide findings and caveats: iaTreg cells shared more CDR3 sequences with synovial Tregs than other blood Tregs did.

TCRdb's table, derived via immunoSEQ multiplex PCR, lists solely in-frame clones and lacks some. In all, the sample yields 8,000 to 10,000 clones. The TCR sequence derives from a donor between 2 and 29 years old with juvenile idiopathic arthritis. V gene TRBV2 combines with J gene TRBJ1-2; absent DNA, TCRdb's TRBD1 call cannot be checked. The sample was Treg cells from blood. Subset given: remaining (HLA-DR-negative) circulating blood Treg cells. The CDR3 here is CASRIQGLDYGYTF.